The rows below give T cell receptor beta chains drawn from one sample of a study of blood T cell repertoires in COVID-19. Sequencing was performed with immunoSEQ multiplex PCR; in TCRdb, only in-frame clones are kept and a portion is missing. In the table there are a few hundred thousand clones, less than 90% of which are singletons. What was sequenced was PBMCs or T cells enriched from blood (not recorded which). The receptors were gathered from a woman aged 25 to 45 who had recovered from COVID-19. The CDR3 runs from the conserved cysteine through the conserved F or W. The D gene is left open where the match is weak. Only part of the rows carry a size: once, few, many, or a class if the clone is expanded.

d_call cdr3_length j_call clone_size v_call cdr3_nt cdr3_aa
- 13 TRBJ1-1 few TRBV19 TGTGCCAGTAGTATTCGAGGAAACACTGAAGCTTTCTTT CASSIRGNTEAFF
- 13 TRBJ2-5 - TRBV30 TGTGCCTGGAGTAGCCCCCCGGGGGAGACCCAGTACTTC CAWSSPPGETQYF
- 15 TRBJ2-7 - TRBV4-2 TGTGCCAGCAGCCAAGATCTACAGGGCACCTACGAGCAGTACTTC CASSQDLQGTYEQYF
TRBD1 15 TRBJ1-2 - TRBV25-1 TGTGCCAGCAGTGAAGGGACAGGGGGCTTCTATGGCTACACCTTC CASSEGTGGFYGYTF
TRBD1 14 TRBJ1-1 once TRBV5-4 TGTGCCAGCAGAAGGACAGGGGGCTTCACTGAAGCTTTCTTT CASRRTGGFTEAFF
- 12 TRBJ2-1 - TRBV6-5 TGTGCCAGCAGACAGCCTTTGGGTGAGCAGTTCTTC CASRQPLGEQFF
TRBD2 18 TRBJ2-3 - TRBV5-1 TGCGCCAGCAGCCTTGGACTAGCGGGGTCAACTAGCACAGATACGCAGTATTTT CASSLGLAGSTSTDTQYF
TRBD2 16 TRBJ2-7 - TRBV18 TGTGCCAGCTCACCACCGAGGACTAGCGGGATCCACGAGCAGTACTTC CASSPPRTSGIHEQYF
- 12 TRBJ2-2 - TRBV6-5 TGTGCCAGCAGAACAAGCACCGGGGAGCTGTTTTTT CASRTSTGELFF
TRBD2 15 TRBJ2-1 - TRBV6-5 TGTGCCAGCAAGGACCTCTTTGCGGGGGTAGATGAGCAGTTCTTC CASKDLFAGVDEQFF
- 12 TRBJ2-7 - TRBV13 TGTGCCAGCAGCTTATCGGGATACGAGCAGTACTTC CASSLSGYEQYF
TRBD1 14 TRBJ1-5 few TRBV28 TGTGCCAGCGCGACAGGGGCTGGCAATCAGCCCCAGCATTTT CASATGAGNQPQHF
TRBD1 17 TRBJ1-4 - TRBV4-2 TGTGCCAGCAGCCAAGATCAATCCAGGGCCTCTGGACAGGGGCTGTTTTTT CASSQDQSRASGQGLFF
- 18 TRBJ1-6 - TRBV7-9 TGTGCCAGCAGCTTAAGGGGCCCCGGGAGCTCCTATAATTCACCCCTCCACTTT CASSLRGPGSSYNSPLHF
TRBD1 14 TRBJ1-1 - TRBV4-1 TGCGCCAGCAGCCACCGACAGGGGGCGGCTGAAGCTTTCTTT CASSHRQGAAEAFF
TRBD1 15 TRBJ1-6 - TRBV27 TGTGCCAGCAGGTTACAGGGGCAGTATAATTCACCCCTCCACTTT CASRLQGQYNSPLHF
- 15 TRBJ2-3 - TRBV24-1 TGTGCCACCAGTGTACCAGGTCCCTACACAGATACGCAGTATTTT CATSVPGPYTDTQYF
- 14 TRBJ2-1 - TRBV18 TGTGCCAGCTCATCACTAACAGGGCCGAATGAGCAGTTCTTC CASSSLTGPNEQFF
- 14 TRBJ1-4 once TRBV7-9 TGTGCCAGCAGCTTGGCTGCAACTAATGAAAAACTGTTTTTT CASSLAATNEKLFF
TRBD1 17 TRBJ2-6 - TRBV5-6 TGTGCCAGCAGCTACAGGACAGGGGGCTCTGGGGCCAACGTCCTGACTTTC CASSYRTGGSGANVLTF
TRBD2 13 TRBJ2-1 few TRBV6-5 TGTGCCACCTCCGCTAGCGGGGTCGATGAGCAGTTCTTC CATSASGVDEQFF
TRBD1 14 TRBJ1-5 once TRBV27 TGTGCCAGCAGCTACAGGGGGTATAATCAGCCCCAGCATTTT CASSYRGYNQPQHF
TRBD1 15 TRBJ2-7 - TRBV28 TGTGCCAGCAGTTCTCGGACAGGGGGTCGGGACGAGCAGTACTTC CASSSRTGGRDEQYF
- 15 TRBJ2-7 - TRBV27 TGTGCCAGCAGACCGTCGAGGGACACCGCCTACGAGCAGTACTTC CASRPSRDTAYEQYF
- 15 TRBJ1-1 - TRBV9 TGTGCCAGCAGCGGACAAGGACGGGGGAACACTGAAGCTTTCTTT CASSGQGRGNTEAFF
TRBD1 16 TRBJ2-7 - TRBV6-2/TRBV6-3 TGTGCCAGCAGCCCCGCCCCGGGACAGGGGATGTACGAGCAGTACTTC CASSPAPGQGMYEQYF
TRBD1 15 TRBJ1-1 - TRBV5-1 TGCGCCAGCAGCTTAACCGGGACAGAGAACACTGAAGCTTTCTTT CASSLTGTENTEAFF